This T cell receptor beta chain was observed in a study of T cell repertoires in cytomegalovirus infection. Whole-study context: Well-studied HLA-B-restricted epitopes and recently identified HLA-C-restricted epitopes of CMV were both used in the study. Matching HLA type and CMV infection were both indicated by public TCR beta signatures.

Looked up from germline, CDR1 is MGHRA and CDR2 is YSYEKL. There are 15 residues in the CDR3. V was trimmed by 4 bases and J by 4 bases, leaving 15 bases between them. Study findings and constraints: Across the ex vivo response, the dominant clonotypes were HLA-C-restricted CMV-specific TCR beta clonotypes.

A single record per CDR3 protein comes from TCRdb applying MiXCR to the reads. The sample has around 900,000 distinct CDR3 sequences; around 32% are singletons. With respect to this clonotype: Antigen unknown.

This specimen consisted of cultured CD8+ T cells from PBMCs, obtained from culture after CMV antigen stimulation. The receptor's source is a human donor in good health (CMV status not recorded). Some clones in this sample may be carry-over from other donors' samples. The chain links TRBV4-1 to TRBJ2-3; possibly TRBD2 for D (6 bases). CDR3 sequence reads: CASSPGRGLPDTQYF. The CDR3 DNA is TGCGCCAGCAGCCCGGGGCGGGGTTTACCAGATACGCAGTATTTT.